The 30 T cell receptor beta chains in this list originate from one sample, sequenced in a study of T cell changes during pregnancy in multiple sclerosis. The assay was immunoSEQ multiplex PCR, and TCRdb's table has in-frame clones only and misses some. The data show approximately 88,000 clones, around 92% seen once. The sequencing used peripheral blood, collected in the first trimester of pregnancy. The receptors shown here come from a female donor with multiple sclerosis, enrolled in a pregnancy study.

V gene TRBV5-8 combines with J gene TRBJ1-2; no reliable D call. Trimming took 0 bases from V and 8 from J, leaving 5 bases between them. This CDR3 comprises 11 residues. CDR1 and CDR2 (germline): SGHTS, YDEGEE. Here the CDR3 DNA reads TGTGCCAGCAGCTTGGCCAGAGGCTACACCTTC. Residues: CASSLARGYTF.

This clone was picked up one time. This rearrangement joins TRBV28 to TRBJ1-4; 7 bases line up with TRBD1. Germline assignment: CDR1 MDHEN and CDR2 SYDVKM. CDR3 length: 15 residues. V lost 3 bases and J lost 6; bases outside the gene matches: 7. The CDR3: CASSFSRQGYEKLFF. In DNA, the CDR3 is TGTGCCAGCAGTTTTTCGAGACAGGGTTATGAAAAACTGTTTTTT. The full variable domain, in which reference TRBV28 and TRBJ1-4 provide the parts outside the CDR3, is DVKVTQSSRYLVKRTGEKVFLECVQDMDHENMFWYRQDPGLGLRLIYFSYDVKMKEKGDIPEGYSVSREKKERFSLILESASTNQTSMYLCASSFSRQGYEKLFFGSGTQLSVL.

This chain links TRBV7-9 with TRBJ2-1; tentatively, D is TRBD2 (6 bases). V was pared by 5 bases and J by 0 bases, with 11 bases between. The CDR3 sequence is 15 residues long. Germline V CDR1 and CDR2: SEHNR, FQNEAQ (reference sequence). The CDR3, as DNA: TGTGCCAGCAGCCGTGACGGGAGCTCCTACAATGAGCAGTTCTTC. It codes for CASSRDGSSYNEQFF.

The chain is built from TRBV4-1 and TRBJ1-5; 11 bases agree with TRBD1. Germline trimming cut 4 bases from V and 4 bases from J; bases unmatched to any gene: 3. The CDR3 consists of 15 residues. Germline assignment: CDR1 MGHRA and CDR2 YSYEKL. The CDR3 DNA follows: TGCGCCAGCAGCCCGGGACAGGGGGTAAATCAGCCCCAGCATTTT. Protein product: CASSPGQGVNQPQHF.

This clone was seen just once. The CDR3 sequence is CAIRGQGGNTGELFF. CDR3 DNA: TGTGCCATCAGGGGGCAGGGGGGAAACACCGGGGAGCTGTTTTTT. The gene calls are TRBV10-3 and TRBJ2-2; D might be TRBD1 (7 bases). This CDR3 contains 15 residues. Trimming took off 6 bases at V and 2 bases at J, with 13 bases between the two ends. Germline loops: CDR1 ENHRY, CDR2 SYGVKD.

The chain uses TRBV4-1 and TRBJ2-7; D remains ambiguous. The CDR3 totals 14 residues. Germline V gene data show CDR1 as MGHRA and CDR2 as YSYEKL. V was pared by 4 bases and J by 0 bases, with 10 bases between. The CDR3 DNA reads TGCGCCAGCAGCCGCGACATTAACTCCTACGAGCAGTACTTC. Translating it yields CASSRDINSYEQYF.

Here the CDR3 reads CASSPAGGEQYF. CDR3 sequence (DNA): TGCGCCAGCAGCCCAGCGGGAGGCGAGCAGTACTTC. The rearrangement uses TRBV5-1 and TRBJ2-7; TRBD2 matches at 9 bases. The J segment lost 6 bases and the V segment lost 4 bases, leaving 2 bases of the junction unmatched. Germline V gives CDR1 SGHRS, CDR2 YFSETQ. There are 12 residues in the CDR3.

The V gene is TRBV6-6, the J gene TRBJ1-5, with D unresolved. Germline V gene sequence: CDR1 MNHNY, CDR2 SVGAGI (reference sequence). Trimming removed 2 bases at V and 6 bases at J, with 8 bases between. This CDR3 comprises 13 residues. The CDR3 DNA sequence: TGTGCCAGCAGTTACACCAGTACTCAGCCCCAGCATTTT. It specifies CASSYTSTQPQHF.

The CDR3 DNA sequence: TGTGCCAGCAGCTCTCTAGGTCGGCAGTACTTC. As protein: CASSSLGRQYF. The chain recombines TRBV11-2 with TRBJ2-7; D is unclear. CDR1 is SGHAT and CDR2 is FQNNGV in the germline V gene. Between the trimmed V and J ends, which lost 4 bases and 9 bases, there was a span of 10 bases. CDR3 length: 11 residues.

The V and J genes are TRBV30 and TRBJ2-3, with 8 bases fitting TRBD1. The V and J ends lost 7 bases and 2 bases, in that order; junction bases with no gene match: 8. CDR1 is GTSNPN and CDR2 is SVGIG in the germline V gene (reference sequence). The CDR3 totals 14 residues. CDR3 DNA: TGTGCCTTGGACAGGGATGGAAACACAGATACGCAGTATTTT. The encoded protein is CALDRDGNTDTQYF.

This chain joins TRBV7-6 and TRBJ1-2, with unresolved D. The CDR3 length is 12 residues. Germline CDR1 is SGHVS and CDR2 is FNYEAQ. V gave up 5 bases and J gave up 7 bases, with 11 bases separating them. CDR3 bases: TGTGCCAGCAGCCCCTTAGCGGGTGGCTACACCTTC. Protein: CASSPLAGGYTF.

In nucleotides, the CDR3 is TGTGCCAGCAGCCAGGGCGCAGTGAGTAACTATGGCTACACCTTC. Its translation is CASSQGAVSNYGYTF. This chain uses TRBV28 with TRBJ1-2; D may be TRBD1 (5 bases). Germline CDR1 MDHEN, CDR2 SYDVKM. The length of the CDR3 is 15 residues. Deletions cut 6 bases from V and 1 base from J, with 15 bases between.

The genes are TRBV18 and TRBJ2-7; TRBD1 matches 11 bases. V was pared by 6 bases and J by 3 bases, with 4 bases of the junction left unmatched. This CDR3 has 14 residues. Germline V gene sequence: CDR1 KGHSH, CDR2 LQKENI. The CDR3 sequence: CASSPGTGGYEQYF. CDR3 nucleotides: TGTGCCAGCTCCCCCGGGACAGGGGGCTACGAGCAGTACTTC.

This clone was observed a few times. The chain has TRBV18 and TRBJ2-7; 8 bases align to TRBD1. The trim removed 3 bases at V and 3 bases at J, leaving 4 bases unmatched. Germline lookup yields CDR1 KGHSH and CDR2 LQKENI. The CDR3 length is 14 residues. In DNA, the CDR3 is TGTGCCAGCTCACCCGGGACAGGTATCTACGAGCAGTACTTC. Amino acid sequence: CASSPGTGIYEQYF.

The rearrangement links TRBV27 to TRBJ2-5, with 9 bases aligning to TRBD1. V gave up 5 bases and J gave up 3 bases; unmatched junction bases: 10. The CDR3 spans 16 residues. Germline V lookup: CDR1 MNHEY, CDR2 SMNVEV (reference sequence). The CDR3 is CASSEWTGAIEETQYF. The CDR3 DNA reads as TGTGCCAGCAGTGAATGGACAGGGGCGATAGAAGAGACCCAGTACTTC.

The V call is TRBV28, the J call TRBJ2-1; possibly TRBD2 for D (5 bases). Germline loops: CDR1 MDHEN, CDR2 SYDVKM. CDR3 length: 15 residues. V was trimmed by 7 bases and J by 2 bases, leaving 15 bases between them. CDR3 sequence reads: CASTHRDLTYNEQFF. In DNA, the CDR3 is TGTGCCAGCACCCACCGGGATCTCACCTACAATGAGCAGTTCTTC.

The chain employs TRBV6-1 and TRBJ2-1; 7 bases align to TRBD2. V lost 7 bases, J lost 2 bases, and 8 bases stayed unmatched. This CDR3 has 15 residues. Germline V CDR1 and CDR2: MNHNS, SASEGT. The CDR3, as DNA: TGTGCCAGCACTCCCGGGAGGCTGACCTACAATGAGCAGTTCTTC. Its translation: CASTPGRLTYNEQFF.

This clone was found once. This chain uses TRBV5-1 with TRBJ2-2; D is uncertain. This CDR3 is 13 amino acids long. The V end was cut by 0 bases, the J end by 4 bases, with 4 bases between. Germline lookup yields CDR1 SGHRS and CDR2 YFSETQ. CDR3 nucleotides: TGCGCCAGCAGCTTGGGGAGCACCGGGGAGCTGTTTTTT. As protein: CASSLGSTGELFF. Filled out from reference TRBV5-1 and TRBJ2-2, the complete variable domain reads KAGVTQTPRYLIKTRGQQVTLSCSPISGHRSVSWYQQTPGQGLQFLFEYFSETQRNKGNFPGRFSGRQFSNSRSEMNVSTLELGDSALYLCASSLGSTGELFFGEGSRLTVL.

V is TRBV29-1 and J is TRBJ2-5; no definite D call. Deletions cut 4 bases from V and 0 bases from J, with 6 bases between. CDR3 size: 12 residues. Germline V CDR1 and CDR2: SQVTM, ANQGSEA. DNA of the CDR3: TGCAGCGTTGCGGGTCACCAAGAGACCCAGTACTTC. This gives the protein CSVAGHQETQYF.

Here the CDR3 reads CAISEPGGQPSANEQFF. CDR3 bases: TGTGCCATCAGTGAGCCAGGGGGTCAACCGTCGGCCAATGAGCAGTTCTTC. This sequence joins TRBV10-3 and TRBJ2-1; TRBD1 agrees at 7 bases. There are 17 residues in the CDR3. Germline trimming cut 2 bases from V and 6 bases from J; bases unmatched to any gene: 13. CDR1 is ENHRY, CDR2 SYGVKD, per germline.

The CDR3 sequence: CASSTMASGRPLYNEQFF. In DNA form, the CDR3 reads TGTGCCAGCTCAACAATGGCTAGCGGGAGGCCTCTTTACAATGAGCAGTTCTTC. V and J are TRBV18 and TRBJ2-1, with 11 bases that match TRBD2. The V gene's germline CDR1 is KGHSH and CDR2 LQKENI. The J segment lost 4 bases and the V segment lost 5 bases, leaving 13 bases of the junction unmatched. The CDR3 extends over 18 amino acids.

This clone was found once. The V and J genes are TRBV4-1 and TRBJ2-2; D unresolved. The CDR3 spans 12 residues. The V end lost 5 bases, the J end lost 4 bases, and 5 bases lay between the germline ends. In germline, CDR1 is MGHRA, CDR2 YSYEKL. The CDR3 bases are TGCGCCAGCAGCACCAGCACCGGGGAGCTGTTTTTT. It codes for CASSTSTGELFF.

A single count supports this clone. This sequence joins TRBV10-1 and TRBJ2-7; 9 bases match TRBD2. J was trimmed by 2 bases and V by 2 bases; bases with no gene match: 10. This CDR3 has 17 amino acids. The germline CDR1 and CDR2 sequences are WNHNN and SYGVQD (reference sequence). The CDR3 here is CASSERGIAGATYEQYF. CDR3 nucleotide sequence: TGCGCCAGCAGTGAGCGGGGTATAGCGGGAGCGACCTACGAGCAGTACTTC.

J is TRBJ1-5 and V is TRBV28; D may be TRBD1 (5 bases). Germline CDR1 MDHEN, CDR2 SYDVKM. Trimming took off 3 bases at V and 2 bases at J, with 20 bases between the two ends. The CDR3 runs to 18 residues. CDR3 amino acids: CASSLGRQGYSGNQPQHF. CDR3 DNA sequence: TGTGCCAGCAGTTTGGGTAGGCAGGGCTACTCTGGCAATCAGCCCCAGCATTTT.

This chain joins TRBV4-2 and TRBJ2-2; 7 positions match TRBD2. The CDR3 runs 17 residues. The germline CDR1 and CDR2 sequences are LGHNA and YNFKEQ. V trimming: 4 bases; J trimming: 0 bases; junction bases outside the gene matches: 8. CDR3 residues: CASSPLTSAANTGELFF. The CDR3 DNA reads TGTGCCAGCAGCCCACTTACTAGCGCCGCGAACACCGGGGAGCTGTTTTTT.

The J gene is TRBJ2-7, the V gene TRBV28; no clear D gene. The V gene's germline CDR1 is MDHEN and CDR2 SYDVKM. Trimming shortened V by 2 bases and J by 3 bases, and 5 bases separated the two germline ends. The CDR3 covers 12 residues. This CDR3 reads CASSLPNYEQYF. In DNA, the CDR3 is TGTGCCAGCAGTTTACCCAACTACGAGCAGTACTTC.

The rearrangement uses TRBV5-4 and TRBJ2-7, with a possible D match to TRBD2 (6 bases). The CDR3 sequence is 14 residues long. Germline loops: CDR1 SGHNT, CDR2 YYREEE (reference sequence). The V gene lost 5 bases and the J gene lost 0 bases, with 12 bases spanning the gap. CDR3 residues: CASRRDLSSYEQYF. In DNA form, the CDR3 reads TGTGCCAGCAGACGGGACTTGAGCTCCTACGAGCAGTACTTC.

The rearrangement joins TRBV6-1 to TRBJ2-1, with D perhaps matching TRBD1 (5 bases). Between the trimmed V and J ends, which lost 6 bases and 6 bases, there was a span of 9 bases. CDR1 is MNHNS and CDR2 is SASEGT in the germline V gene. This CDR3 is 12 amino acids long. CDR3 protein: CASRGDSNEQFF. For the CDR3, the DNA is TGTGCCAGCAGGGGCGACAGCAATGAGCAGTTCTTC.

The V call is TRBV9, the J call TRBJ1-4, with 8 bases lining up with TRBD1. This CDR3 has 15 amino acids. J was trimmed by 4 bases and V by 3 bases; bases with no gene match: 5. Germline CDR1 SGDLS, CDR2 YYNGEE. For the CDR3, the DNA is TGTGCCAGCAGCGCCCAGGGGGCAGGTAATGAAAAACTGTTTTTT. This gives the protein CASSAQGAGNEKLFF.

The CDR3 loop is CAWSVRGHVGEAFF. In DNA, the CDR3 is TGTGCCTGGAGTGTCAGGGGGCACGTCGGTGAAGCTTTCTTT. The rearrangement joins TRBV30 to TRBJ1-1; 8 nucleotides agree with TRBD1. Germline loops: CDR1 GTSNPN, CDR2 SVGIG (reference sequence). The CDR3 is 14 residues long. V was pared by 0 bases and J by 7 bases, with 7 bases of the junction left unmatched.